This T cell receptor beta chain was identified during a study of blood T cell repertoires in COVID-19. In the authors' workflow: Estimates of nucleated cell counts were drawn from the amplification of reference gene primers. Assay: immunoSEQ multiplex PCR; the TCRdb copy retains only in-frame clones and omits some. The V and J calls and clone size were taken over from that table, and D and trimming were inferred from the DNA. In the table there are 170,000 or so clones, 86% of which are singletons. The CDR3 has 12 amino acids. The germline gives CDR1 SGHDT, CDR2 YYEEEE. V was clipped by 0 bases and J by 6 bases, with 6 bases between them.

Input material: peripheral blood. The chain uses TRBV5-6 and TRBJ1-2; the D gene is possibly TRBD1 (5 bases). The TCR originated in a man aged 50 to 60 with active or convalescent COVID-19. The CDR3 DNA is TGTGCCAGCAGCTTGGTCAGGGATGGCTACACCTTC. Translating gives CASSLVRDGYTF.